This T cell receptor (beta chain) was recorded in a study of cytomegalovirus exposure and HLA in healthy donors. With V trimmed by 3 bases and J by 11 bases, 9 bases remained unmatched. Germline loops: CDR1 SGHRS, CDR2 YFSETQ. The CDR3 contains 15 residues. Vbeta (60) and Jbeta (13) primers were used in the PCR. Original processing methods: In a later analysis, the count reached 74 million or so unique TCR beta chains, with 10 million to 14 million shared. The table came from immunoSEQ multiplex PCR; TCRdb's copy has only in-frame clones and leaves some out. That table gives V, J and clone size, and the DNA gave D and trimming. The table shows around 300,000 clones, with under 80% occurring only once.

The receptor comes from a female donor in good health and CMV-seronegative. The V and J genes are TRBV5-1 and TRBJ2-5, with TRBD2 matching 14 bases. Material for sequencing was PBMCs. CDR3 protein: CASSWGGLAGEEQYF. CDR3 sequence (DNA): TGCGCCAGCAGCTGGGGGGGACTAGCGGGAGAGGAGCAGTACTTC.